The 9 T cell receptor beta chains presented below share a single source sample, sequenced in a study of shared clonotypes between healthy human individuals (dated by TCRdb to the early 2020s). For the CD8 naive samples, CD45RO-negative cells were positively selected for CCR7, yielding a CD45RA+CCR7+ population from which TemRA cells were excluded. Receptor amplification or capture employed the immunoSEQ multiplex PCR assay. In its TCRdb copy, this immuneACCESS table keeps in-frame sequences only and misses some clones. Where compared with another copy, unresolved V genes explain less than half of these, and the others have no known cause. For this sample the table gives around 2,100,000 clones, of which around 96% were detected only once. Jointly, the top ten make up 1.2% of the sample. The specimen sequenced was naive CD8+ T cells sorted from blood. This specimen's cell subset or site label, per the study, means: CD45RA+CCR7+. The receptors originated from a man aged 18 to 30 in good health.

This sequence joins TRBV5-4 and TRBJ2-1; D perhaps matches TRBD2 (6 bases). V was shortened by 2 bases and J by 6 bases, with 9 bases between the two germline ends. This CDR3 contains 13 residues. Germline V gene sequence: CDR1 SGHNT, CDR2 YYREEE (reference sequence). The chain's CDR3 is CASSFGGSNEQFF. The CDR3 DNA is TGTGCCAGCAGCTTCGGAGGGAGCAATGAGCAGTTCTTC.

Only one count was recorded for this clone. The chain is built from TRBV5-6 and TRBJ2-3; D not resolved. CDR1 is SGHDT, CDR2 YYEEEE, per germline. The V and J ends lost 0 bases and 3 bases respectively, with 8 bases between them. The CDR3 has 14 amino acids. CDR3 nucleotide sequence: TGTGCCAGCAGCTTGGCTTCGGAAACAGATACGCAGTATTTT. This codes for CASSLASETDTQYF.

The J gene is TRBJ1-4, the V gene TRBV7-8; D is unclear. Germline V gene sequence: CDR1 SGHVS, CDR2 FQNEAQ. The CDR3 runs to 17 residues. Trimming stripped 4 bases from V and 4 bases from J, with 19 bases between. DNA for the CDR3: TGTGCCAGCAGCTACGATGCCCCGGACGGAAATAATGAAAAACTGTTTTTT. This translates into CASSYDAPDGNNEKLFF.

The chain carries TRBV5-6 and TRBJ1-2; D unclear. The germline V and J ends were trimmed by 4 bases and 4 bases, with 17 bases remaining between them. CDR3 size: 15 residues. CDR1 and CDR2 from the germline V gene are SGHDT and YYEEEE. CDR3 in DNA: TGTGCCAGCAGCGAGACTCTAAAGGGATTCTATGGCTACACCTTC. Its translation: CASSETLKGFYGYTF.

This clone has just one count. CDR3 sequence: CASSLGAGGPADTQYF. DNA for the CDR3: TGTGCCAGCAGCTTAGGTGCGGGGGGGCCTGCAGATACGCAGTATTTT. The chain links TRBV7-8 to TRBJ2-3; 9 nucleotides align to TRBD2. CDR1 is SGHVS, CDR2 FQNEAQ, per germline. Losses at the gene ends were 1 base for V and 4 bases for J; bases not matched to a gene: 6. The CDR3 spans 16 residues.

A single count supports this clone. This chain connects TRBV6-5 to TRBJ1-5, with 7 nucleotides matching TRBD1. Germline V gives CDR1 MNHEY, CDR2 SVGAGI. The CDR3 totals 15 residues. V shed 6 bases and J 0 bases; nucleotides not matched to a gene: 5. The CDR3 nucleotides are TGTGCCAGCAGGCGGGACAGAGATAGCAATCAGCCCCAGCATTTT. This gives the protein CASRRDRDSNQPQHF.

This chain joins TRBV4-1 and TRBJ2-1, with 10 nucleotides matching TRBD2. With V trimmed by 0 bases and J by 12 bases, 11 bases remained unmatched. Germline CDR1 and CDR2: MGHRA and YSYEKL. CDR3 length equals 16 residues. The chain's CDR3 is CASSQDPSGGPPGQFF. CDR3 DNA: TGCGCCAGCAGCCAAGATCCTAGCGGGGGACCCCCTGGGCAGTTCTTC.

This clone appeared once. The same CDR3 arises from other DNA sequences in this sample as well. This chain links TRBV9 with TRBJ2-5; 7 nucleotides line up with TRBD1. V shed 0 bases and J 4 bases; nucleotides not matched to a gene: 3. The CDR3 is 14 amino acids. Germline V lookup: CDR1 SGDLS, CDR2 YYNGEE. CDR3 sequence: CASSVGTGVETQYF. The CDR3 coding sequence is TGTGCCAGCAGCGTAGGAACAGGGGTAGAGACCCAGTACTTC.

The chain is built from TRBV5-6 and TRBJ1-6; D gene unclear. This CDR3 is 12 amino acids long. Germline CDR1 SGHDT, CDR2 YYEEEE. Deletions cut 3 bases from V and 7 bases from J, with 5 bases between. CDR3 loop: CASSSGNSPLHF. The CDR3 coding sequence is TGTGCCAGCAGCTCCGGCAATTCACCCCTCCACTTT. The full variable domain, in which reference TRBV5-6 and TRBJ1-6 provide the parts outside the CDR3, is DAGVTQSPTHLIKTRGQQVTLRCSPKSGHDTVSWYQQALGQGPQFIFQYYEEEERQRGNFPDRFSGHQFPNYSSELNVNALLLGDSALYLCASSSGNSPLHFGNGTRLTVT.